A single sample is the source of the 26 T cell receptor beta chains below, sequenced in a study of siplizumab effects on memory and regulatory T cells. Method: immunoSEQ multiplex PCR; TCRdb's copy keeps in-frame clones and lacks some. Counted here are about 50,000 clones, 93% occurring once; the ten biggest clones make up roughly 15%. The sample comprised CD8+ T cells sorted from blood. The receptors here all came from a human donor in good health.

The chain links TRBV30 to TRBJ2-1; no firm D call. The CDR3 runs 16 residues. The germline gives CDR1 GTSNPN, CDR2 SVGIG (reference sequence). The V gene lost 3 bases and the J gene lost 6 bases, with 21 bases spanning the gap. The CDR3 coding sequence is TGTGCCTGGAGAATCCTCAGCTTTAGGGCCCCCAATGAGCAGTTCTTC. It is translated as CAWRILSFRAPNEQFF.

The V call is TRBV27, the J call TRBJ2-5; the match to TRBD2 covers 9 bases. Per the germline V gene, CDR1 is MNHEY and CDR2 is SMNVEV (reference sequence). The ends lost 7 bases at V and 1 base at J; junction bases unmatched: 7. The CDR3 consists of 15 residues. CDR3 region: CASKLAGLAQETQYF. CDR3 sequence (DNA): TGTGCCAGCAAGCTAGCGGGATTAGCCCAAGAGACCCAGTACTTC.

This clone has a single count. CDR3 sequence (DNA): TGTGCCAGCAGTGAACAACTAGAAATGGAGTTCTTC. This codes for CASSEQLEMEFF. The V and J genes are TRBV6-1 and TRBJ2-1; the D gene is possibly TRBD2 (5 bases). This CDR3 region has 12 residues. Deletions cut 2 bases from V and 14 bases from J, with 13 bases between. Germline CDR1 reads MNHNS; CDR2 reads SASEGT.

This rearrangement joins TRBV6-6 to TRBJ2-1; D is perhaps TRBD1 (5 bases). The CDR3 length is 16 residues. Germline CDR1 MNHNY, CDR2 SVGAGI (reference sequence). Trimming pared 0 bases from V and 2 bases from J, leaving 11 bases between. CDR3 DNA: TGTGCCAGCAGTTACTCGAAACAGGCCCCCTACAATGAGCAGTTCTTC. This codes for CASSYSKQAPYNEQFF.

In DNA, the CDR3 is TGTGCCAGCAGTGAATACATCGGGGAGAATGGCTACACCTTC. Amino acid sequence: CASSEYIGENGYTF. V and J are TRBV25-1 and TRBJ1-2; D uncertain. This CDR3 has 14 amino acids. V was clipped by 0 bases and J by 6 bases, with 11 bases between them. Germline V gene sequence: CDR1 MGHDK, CDR2 SYGVNS.

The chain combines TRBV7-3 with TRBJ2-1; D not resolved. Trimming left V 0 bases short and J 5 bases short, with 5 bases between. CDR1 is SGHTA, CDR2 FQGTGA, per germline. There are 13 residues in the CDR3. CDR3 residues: CASSLTWNNEQFF. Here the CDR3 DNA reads TGTGCCAGCAGCTTAACGTGGAACAATGAGCAGTTCTTC.

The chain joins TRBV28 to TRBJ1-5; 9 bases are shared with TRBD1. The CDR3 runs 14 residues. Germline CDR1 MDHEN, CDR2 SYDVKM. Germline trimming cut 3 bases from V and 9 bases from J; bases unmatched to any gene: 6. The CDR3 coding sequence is TGTGCCAGCAGTTTCTTGGGACAGGGAGCGCCCCAGCATTTT. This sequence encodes CASSFLGQGAPQHF.

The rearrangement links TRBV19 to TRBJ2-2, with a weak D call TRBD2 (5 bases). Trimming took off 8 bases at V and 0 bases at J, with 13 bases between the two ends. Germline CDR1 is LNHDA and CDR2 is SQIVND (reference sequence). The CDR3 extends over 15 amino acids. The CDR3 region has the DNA TGTGCCAGTCCTAAGACTATCCCGAACACCGGGGAGCTGTTTTTT. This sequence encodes CASPKTIPNTGELFF.

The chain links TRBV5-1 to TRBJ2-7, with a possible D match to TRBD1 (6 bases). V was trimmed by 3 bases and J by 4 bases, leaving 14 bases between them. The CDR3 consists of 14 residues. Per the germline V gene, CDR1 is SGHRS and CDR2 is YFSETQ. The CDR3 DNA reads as TGCGCCAGCAGCTCCGGGACATACTATTACGAGCAGTACTTC. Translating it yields CASSSGTYYYEQYF.

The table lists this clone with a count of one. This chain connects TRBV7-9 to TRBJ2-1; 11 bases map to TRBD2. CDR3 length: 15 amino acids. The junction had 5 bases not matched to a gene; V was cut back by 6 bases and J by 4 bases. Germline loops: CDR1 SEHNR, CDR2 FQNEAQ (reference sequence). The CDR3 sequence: CASRPGLAVYNEQFF. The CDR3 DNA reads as TGTGCCAGCAGGCCGGGACTAGCGGTGTACAATGAGCAGTTCTTC.

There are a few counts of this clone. CDR3 protein: CASAIGVESGYTF. Here the CDR3 DNA reads TGCGCCAGCGCCATAGGGGTAGAAAGTGGCTACACCTTC. The rearrangement links TRBV5-1 to TRBJ1-2, with a weak D call TRBD1 (5 bases). CDR3 length equals 13 residues. Germline V gene data show CDR1 as SGHRS and CDR2 as YFSETQ. With 7 bases removed from V and 7 bases from J, the gap between germline ends came to 17 bases.

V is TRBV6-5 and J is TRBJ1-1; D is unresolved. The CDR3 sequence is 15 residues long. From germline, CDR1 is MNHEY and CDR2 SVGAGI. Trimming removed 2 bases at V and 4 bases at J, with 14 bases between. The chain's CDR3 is CASSYSEGSLTEAFF. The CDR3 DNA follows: TGTGCCAGCAGTTACAGCGAGGGATCGCTCACTGAAGCTTTCTTT.

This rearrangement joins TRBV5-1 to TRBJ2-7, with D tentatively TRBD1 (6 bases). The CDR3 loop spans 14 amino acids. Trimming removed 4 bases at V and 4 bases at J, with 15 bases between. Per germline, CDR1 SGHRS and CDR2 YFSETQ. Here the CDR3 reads CASSPGVGGYEQYF. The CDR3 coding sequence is TGCGCCAGCAGCCCAGGGGTCGGCGGGTACGAGCAGTACTTC.

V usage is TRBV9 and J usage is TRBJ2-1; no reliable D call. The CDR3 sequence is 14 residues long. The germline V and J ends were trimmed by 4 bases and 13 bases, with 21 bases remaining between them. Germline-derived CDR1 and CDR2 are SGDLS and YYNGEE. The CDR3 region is CASSQPSSPTSQFF. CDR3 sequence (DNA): TGTGCCAGCAGCCAGCCCTCCTCGCCCACTTCCCAGTTCTTC.

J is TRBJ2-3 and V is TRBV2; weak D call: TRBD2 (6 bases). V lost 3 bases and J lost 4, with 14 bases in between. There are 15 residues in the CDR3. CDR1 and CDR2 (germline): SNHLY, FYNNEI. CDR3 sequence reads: CASSDRRGQADTQYF. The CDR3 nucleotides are TGTGCCAGCAGTGATAGGCGGGGCCAGGCAGATACGCAGTATTTT.

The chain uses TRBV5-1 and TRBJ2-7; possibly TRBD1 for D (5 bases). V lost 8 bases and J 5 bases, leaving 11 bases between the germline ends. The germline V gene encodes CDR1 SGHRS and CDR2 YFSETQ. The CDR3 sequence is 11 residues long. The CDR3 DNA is TGCGCCAGTCAGGGTTCCCACGAGCAGTACTTC. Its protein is CASQGSHEQYF.

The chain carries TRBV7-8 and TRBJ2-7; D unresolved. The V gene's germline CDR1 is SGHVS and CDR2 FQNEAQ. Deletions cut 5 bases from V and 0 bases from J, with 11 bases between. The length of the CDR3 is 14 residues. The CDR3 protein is CASSKTGSSYEQYF. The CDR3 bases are TGTGCCAGCAGCAAGACTGGAAGCTCCTACGAGCAGTACTTC.

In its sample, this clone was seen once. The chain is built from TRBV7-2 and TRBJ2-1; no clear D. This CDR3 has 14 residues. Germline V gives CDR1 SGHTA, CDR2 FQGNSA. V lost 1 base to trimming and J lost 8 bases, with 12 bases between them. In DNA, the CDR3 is TGTGCCAGCAGCTTAGTTTGGCCCCCGGATGAGCAGTTCTTC. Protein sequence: CASSLVWPPDEQFF.

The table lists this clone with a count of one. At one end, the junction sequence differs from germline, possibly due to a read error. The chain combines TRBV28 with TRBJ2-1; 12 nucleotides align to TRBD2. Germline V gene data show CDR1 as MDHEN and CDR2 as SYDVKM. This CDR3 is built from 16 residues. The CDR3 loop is CASNLLAGGPYNEQFF. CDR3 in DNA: TGTGCCAGCAATTTACTAGCGGGAGGACCCTACAATGAGCAGTTCTTC.

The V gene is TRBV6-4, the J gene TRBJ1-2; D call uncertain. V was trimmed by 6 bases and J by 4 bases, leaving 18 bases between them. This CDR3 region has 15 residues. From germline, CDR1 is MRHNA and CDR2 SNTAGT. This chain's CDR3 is CASSPRPFDLYGYTF. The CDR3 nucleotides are TGTGCCAGCAGCCCCAGACCCTTTGATCTCTATGGCTACACCTTC.

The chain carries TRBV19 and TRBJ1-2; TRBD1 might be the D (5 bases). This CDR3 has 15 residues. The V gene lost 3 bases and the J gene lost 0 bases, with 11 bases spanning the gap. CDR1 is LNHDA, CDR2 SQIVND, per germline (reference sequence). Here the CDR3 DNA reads TGTGCCAGTAGTATGGTCAGGGACGCTAACTATGGCTACACCTTC. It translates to CASSMVRDANYGYTF.

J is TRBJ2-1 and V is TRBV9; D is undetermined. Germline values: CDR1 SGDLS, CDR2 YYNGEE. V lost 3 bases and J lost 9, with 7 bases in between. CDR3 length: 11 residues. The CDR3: CASSARSEQFF. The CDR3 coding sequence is TGTGCCAGCAGCGCTCGCAGTGAGCAGTTCTTC. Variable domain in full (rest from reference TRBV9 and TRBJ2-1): DSGVTQTPKHLITATGQRVTLRCSPRSGDLSVYWYQQSLDQGLQFLIQYYNGEERAKGNILERFSAQQFPDLHSELNLSSLELGDSALYFCASSARSEQFFGPGTRLTVL.

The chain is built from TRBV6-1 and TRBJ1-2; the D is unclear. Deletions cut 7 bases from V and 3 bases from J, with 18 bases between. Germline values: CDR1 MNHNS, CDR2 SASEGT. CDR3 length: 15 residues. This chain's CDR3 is CASIHSERMDYGYTF. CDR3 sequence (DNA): TGTGCCAGCATCCACTCCGAAAGAATGGACTATGGCTACACCTTC.

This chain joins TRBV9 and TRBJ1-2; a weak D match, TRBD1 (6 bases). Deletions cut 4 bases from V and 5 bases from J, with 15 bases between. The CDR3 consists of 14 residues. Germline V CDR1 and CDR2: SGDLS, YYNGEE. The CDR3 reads CASSPRDIFYGYTF. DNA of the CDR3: TGTGCCAGCAGCCCCCGGGACATCTTTTATGGCTACACCTTC.

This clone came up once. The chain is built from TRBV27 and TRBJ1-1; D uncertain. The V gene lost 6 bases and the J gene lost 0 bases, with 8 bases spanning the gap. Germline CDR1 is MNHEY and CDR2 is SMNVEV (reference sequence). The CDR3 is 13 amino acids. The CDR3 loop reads CASSQSLNTEAFF. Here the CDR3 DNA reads TGTGCCAGCAGCCAAAGCCTGAACACTGAAGCTTTCTTT.

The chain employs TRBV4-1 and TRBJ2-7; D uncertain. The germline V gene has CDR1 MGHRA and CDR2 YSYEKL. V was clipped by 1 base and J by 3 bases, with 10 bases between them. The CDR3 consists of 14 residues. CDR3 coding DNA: TGCGCCAGCAGCCAAGTGGTCTCTTACTACGAGCAGTACTTC. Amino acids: CASSQVVSYYEQYF.